This T cell receptor beta chain originates from a study of OX40 agonist ivuxolimab in advanced cancers. Measured with immunoSEQ multiplex PCR; TCRdb has only the in-frame clones, and not every one. Of tens of thousands of clones listed, 85% to 90% are singletons. Germline-derived CDR1 and CDR2 are SGHDN and FVKESK. V was trimmed by 4 bases and J by 1 base, leaving 16 bases between them. The CDR3 length is 16 residues. J is TRBJ1-1 and V is TRBV14, with D unresolved. The receptor was isolated from an adult with an advanced solid tumor such as melanoma, head and neck, liver or kidney cancer. The sample was CD4+ or CD8+ T cells sorted from blood, taken in a trial of the OX40 agonist ivuxolimab. This CDR3 reads CASSRGTLAQNTEAFF. The CDR3 DNA reads TGTGCCAGCAGCCGGGGAACATTGGCTCAGAACACTGAAGCTTTCTTT.